This T cell receptor beta chain derives from a study of blood T cell repertoires in COVID-19 (dated by TCRdb to 2018 to 2020). Background for the entire study: The collaborator samples originated in the United States, Italy and Spain and spanned the acute and convalescent phases of COVID-19. Subjects who had been exposed to COVID-19, were actively infected with it, or had recovered from it provided the deeply sampled blood TCRbeta repertoires that made up the dataset. HLA class I and class II types, where available, came from metadata supplied by the sample provider rather than from assay-based typing. The material from the prospective study consisted of cDNA or gDNA derived from T cells, B-cell-depleted T cells, or PBMCs. The repertoires were released in a freely available public database intended as a resource for research on the immune response to SARS-CoV-2. The sample metadata nearly always contained a de-identified subject ID, COVID-19 status, age in years and sex. Samples were obtained from the ongoing ImmuneRACE study (first 160 participants) and from 1,254 subjects provided by 6 global collaborators. Here is what the overall study found, with its caveats: How much clinical and demographic metadata was included differed by source and by participant, and the metadata was provided uncurated.

TCRbeta CDR3 regions were amplified from genomic DNA by means of the immunoSEQ Assay, a bias-controlled multiplex PCR. From the authors' description of their analysis: Within the assay, amplification of reference gene primers was used to estimate how many nucleated cells each sample contained. To quantify the absolute abundance of each unique TCRbeta CDR3 rearrangement, sequence reads were collapsed and filtered. For each sample, productive Simpson clonality was calculated by taking the square root of Simpson's diversity index across productive rearrangements. TCRdb holds this immuneACCESS table with in-frame rearrangements only. Some clones are missing; in checked studies, unresolved V genes explain under half, and the rest has no known cause. V and J calls and clone size come straight from that table; D and trimming were deduced from the DNA. Across this sample there are 95,000 or so clones, with roughly four fifths seen only once. In total, the top ten clones hold roughly 22% of the sample.

Whole blood was collected in K2EDTA tubes by collaborating institutions according to the institutions' own protocols. Collaborator samples were shipped for TCRbeta analysis as frozen whole blood, isolated PBMCs, or DNA extracted from either sample type. The germline V gene specifies LGHNT as CDR1 and FRNRAP as CDR2. V is pared back by 0 bases and J by 3 bases, with 2 bases lying between the germline termini. The CDR3 sequence holds 12 residues, the cysteine and phenylalanine included. Left in the record is the CDR3 DNA by itself, 36 bases read in frame from the first base. A word on this clone: Its target antigen remains unknown. Base quality data are lacking; no much larger clone is found one base away.

This chain is built from TRBV12-5 and TRBJ1-1; the D gene assignment is ambiguous. The specimen sequenced was peripheral blood. This clonotype originated in a human donor in a cohort sampled during active COVID-19. The DNA sequence is as follows: TGTGCTAGTGGTTTGGTCGACACTGAAGCTTTCTTT. It is translated as CASGLVDTEAFF.